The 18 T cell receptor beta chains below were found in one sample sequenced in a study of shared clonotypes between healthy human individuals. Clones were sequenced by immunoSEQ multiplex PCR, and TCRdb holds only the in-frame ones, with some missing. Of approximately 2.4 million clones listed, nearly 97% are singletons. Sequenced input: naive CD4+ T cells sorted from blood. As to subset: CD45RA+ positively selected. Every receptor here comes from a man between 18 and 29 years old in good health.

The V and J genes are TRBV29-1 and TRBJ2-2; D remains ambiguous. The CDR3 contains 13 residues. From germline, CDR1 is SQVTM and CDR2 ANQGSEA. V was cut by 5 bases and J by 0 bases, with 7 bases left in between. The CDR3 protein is CSVPSSNTGELFF. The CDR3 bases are TGCAGCGTTCCTTCGTCGAACACCGGGGAGCTGTTTTTT.

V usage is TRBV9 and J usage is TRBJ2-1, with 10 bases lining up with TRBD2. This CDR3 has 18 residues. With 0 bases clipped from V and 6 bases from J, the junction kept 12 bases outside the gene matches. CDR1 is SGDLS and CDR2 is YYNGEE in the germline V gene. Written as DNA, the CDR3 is TGTGCCAGCAGCGTAGTGCCGGGTAGCGGGGGGAAAGGCAATGAGCAGTTCTTC. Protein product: CASSVVPGSGGKGNEQFF. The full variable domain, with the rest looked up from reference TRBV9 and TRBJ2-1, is DSGVTQTPKHLITATGQRVTLRCSPRSGDLSVYWYQQSLDQGLQFLIQYYNGEERAKGNILERFSAQQFPDLHSELNLSSLELGDSALYFCASSVVPGSGGKGNEQFFGPGTRLTVL.

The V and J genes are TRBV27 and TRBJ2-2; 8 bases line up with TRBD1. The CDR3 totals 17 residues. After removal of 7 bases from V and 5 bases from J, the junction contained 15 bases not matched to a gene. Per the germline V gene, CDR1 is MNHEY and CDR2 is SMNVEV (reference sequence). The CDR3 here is CASTPGWTGIGTGELFF. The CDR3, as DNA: TGTGCCAGCACACCCGGATGGACAGGGATCGGAACCGGGGAGCTGTTTTTT.

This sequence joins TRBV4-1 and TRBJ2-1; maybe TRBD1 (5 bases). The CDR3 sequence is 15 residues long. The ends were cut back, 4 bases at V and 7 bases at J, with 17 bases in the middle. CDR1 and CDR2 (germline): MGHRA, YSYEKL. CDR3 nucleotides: TGCGCCAGCAGCCTCCTGGGTCCAGGGCTTAATGAGCAGTTCTTC. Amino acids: CASSLLGPGLNEQFF.

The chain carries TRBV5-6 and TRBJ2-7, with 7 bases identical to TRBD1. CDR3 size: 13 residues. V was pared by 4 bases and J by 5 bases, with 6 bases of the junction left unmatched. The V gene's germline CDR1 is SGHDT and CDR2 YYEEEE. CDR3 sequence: CASSLDRDHEQYF. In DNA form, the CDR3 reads TGTGCCAGCAGCCTTGACAGGGACCACGAGCAGTACTTC.

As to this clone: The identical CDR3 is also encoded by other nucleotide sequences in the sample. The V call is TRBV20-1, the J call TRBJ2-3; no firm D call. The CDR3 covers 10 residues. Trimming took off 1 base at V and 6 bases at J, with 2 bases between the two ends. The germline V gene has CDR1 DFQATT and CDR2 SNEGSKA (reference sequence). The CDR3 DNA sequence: TGCAGTGCTAGAGGGGATACGCAGTATTTT. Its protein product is CSARGDTQYF.

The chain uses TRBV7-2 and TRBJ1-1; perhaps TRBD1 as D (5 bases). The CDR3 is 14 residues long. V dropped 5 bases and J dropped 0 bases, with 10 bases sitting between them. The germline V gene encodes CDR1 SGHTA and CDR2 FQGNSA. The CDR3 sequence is CASSPNRLNTEAFF. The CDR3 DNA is TGTGCCAGCAGCCCCAACAGGTTGAACACTGAAGCTTTCTTT.

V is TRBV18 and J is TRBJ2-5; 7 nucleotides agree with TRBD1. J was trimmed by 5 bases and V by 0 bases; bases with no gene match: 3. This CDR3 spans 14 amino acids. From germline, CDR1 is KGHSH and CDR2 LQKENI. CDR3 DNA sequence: TGTGCCAGCTCACCACCGGGACAGTGGGAGACCCAGTACTTC. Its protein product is CASSPPGQWETQYF.

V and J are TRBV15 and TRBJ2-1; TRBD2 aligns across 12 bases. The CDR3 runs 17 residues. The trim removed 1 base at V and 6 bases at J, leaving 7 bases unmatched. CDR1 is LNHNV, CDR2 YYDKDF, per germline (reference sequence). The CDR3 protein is CATSRVGLAGYANEQFF. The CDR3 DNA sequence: TGTGCCACCAGCAGAGTCGGACTAGCGGGATACGCCAATGAGCAGTTCTTC.

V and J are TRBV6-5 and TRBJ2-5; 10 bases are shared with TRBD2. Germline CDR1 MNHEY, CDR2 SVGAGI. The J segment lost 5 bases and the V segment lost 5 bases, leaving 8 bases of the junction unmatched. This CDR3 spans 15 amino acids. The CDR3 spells CASSGRAGGLETQYF. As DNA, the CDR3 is TGTGCCAGCAGTGGGAGAGCGGGGGGGCTTGAGACCCAGTACTTC.

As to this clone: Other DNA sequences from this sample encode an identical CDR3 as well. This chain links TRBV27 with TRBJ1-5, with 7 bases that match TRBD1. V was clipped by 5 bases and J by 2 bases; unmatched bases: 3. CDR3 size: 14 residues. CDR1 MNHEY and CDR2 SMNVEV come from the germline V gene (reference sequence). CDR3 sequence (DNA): TGTGCCAGCAGTCTCACAGGGGGCAATCAGCCCCAGCATTTT. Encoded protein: CASSLTGGNQPQHF.

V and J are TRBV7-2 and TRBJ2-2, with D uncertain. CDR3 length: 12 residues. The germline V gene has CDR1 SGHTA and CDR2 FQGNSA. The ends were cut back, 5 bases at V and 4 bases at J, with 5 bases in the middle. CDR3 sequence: CASSPLTGELFF. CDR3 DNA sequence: TGTGCCAGCAGCCCCCTCACCGGGGAGCTGTTTTTT. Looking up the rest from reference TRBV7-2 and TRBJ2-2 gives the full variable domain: GAGVSQSPSNKVTEKGKDVELRCDPISGHTALYWYRQSLGQGLEFLIYFQGNSAPDKSGLPSDRFSAERTGGSVSTLTIQRTQQEDSAVYLCASSPLTGELFFGEGSRLTVL.

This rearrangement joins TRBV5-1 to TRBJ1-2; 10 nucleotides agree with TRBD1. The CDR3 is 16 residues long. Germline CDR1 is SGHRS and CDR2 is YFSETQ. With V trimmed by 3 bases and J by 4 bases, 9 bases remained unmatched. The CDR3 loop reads CASSSFRDRGAYGYTF. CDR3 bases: TGCGCCAGCAGCTCATTCCGGGACAGGGGCGCCTATGGCTACACCTTC.

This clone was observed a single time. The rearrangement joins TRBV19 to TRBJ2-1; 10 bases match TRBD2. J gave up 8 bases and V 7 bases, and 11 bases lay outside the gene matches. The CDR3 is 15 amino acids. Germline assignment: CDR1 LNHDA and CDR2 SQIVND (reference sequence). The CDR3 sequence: CASNRLLAGWDEQFF. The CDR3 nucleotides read TGTGCCAGTAACAGGTTACTAGCGGGATGGGATGAGCAGTTCTTC. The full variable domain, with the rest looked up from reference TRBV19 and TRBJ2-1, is DGGITQSPKYLFRKEGQNVTLSCEQNLNHDAMYWYRQDPGQGLRLIYYSQIVNDFQKGDIAEGYSVSREKKESFPLTVTSAQKNPTAFYLCASNRLLAGWDEQFFGPGTRLTVL.

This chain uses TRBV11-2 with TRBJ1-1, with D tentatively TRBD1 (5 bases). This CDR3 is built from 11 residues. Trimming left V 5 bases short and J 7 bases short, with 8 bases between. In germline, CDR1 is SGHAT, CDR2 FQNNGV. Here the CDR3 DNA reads TGTGCCAGCAGCCGCGGGGGTGAAGCTTTCTTT. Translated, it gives CASSRGGEAFF.

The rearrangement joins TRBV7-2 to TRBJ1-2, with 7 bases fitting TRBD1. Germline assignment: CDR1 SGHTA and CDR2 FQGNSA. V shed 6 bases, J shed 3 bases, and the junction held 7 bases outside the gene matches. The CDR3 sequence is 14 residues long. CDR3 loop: CASSPRQGDYGYTF. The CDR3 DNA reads TGTGCCAGCAGTCCTAGACAGGGAGACTATGGCTACACCTTC.

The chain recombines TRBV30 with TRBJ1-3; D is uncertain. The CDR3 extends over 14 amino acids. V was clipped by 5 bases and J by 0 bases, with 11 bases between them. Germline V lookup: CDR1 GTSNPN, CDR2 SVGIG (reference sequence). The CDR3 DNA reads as TGTGCCTGGGGACTATCGGTCTCTGGAAACACCATATATTTT. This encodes CAWGLSVSGNTIYF.

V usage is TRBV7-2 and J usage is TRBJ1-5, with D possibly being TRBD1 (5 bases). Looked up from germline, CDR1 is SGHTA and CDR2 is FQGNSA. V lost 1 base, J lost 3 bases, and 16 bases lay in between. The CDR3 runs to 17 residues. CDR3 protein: CASSLGSQGGPNQPQHF. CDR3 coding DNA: TGTGCCAGCAGCTTAGGAAGCCAGGGAGGTCCCAATCAGCCCCAGCATTTT.